The T cell receptor (beta chain) described here comes from a study of blood T cell repertoires in COVID-19 (dated by TCRdb to about 2020). About the full investigation: Samples from collaborators originated in the United States, Italy and Spain and spanned both the acute and convalescent phases of COVID-19. A freely available public database, intended as a resource for researchers studying the immune response to SARS-CoV-2, is where the repertoires were released. Subjects who had been exposed to COVID-19, were actively infected with it, or had recovered from it provided the deeply sampled blood TCRbeta repertoires that made up the dataset. Samples came from the ongoing ImmuneRACE study (first 160 participants) plus 1,254 subjects from 6 global collaborators. Where HLA class I and class II types were available, the types were taken from metadata supplied by the sample provider, not from assay-based typing. The prospective study material was composed of cDNA or gDNA derived from T cells, B-cell-depleted T cells, or PBMCs. Nearly every sample came with metadata listing a de-identified subject ID, COVID-19 status, age in years and sex. Results the study describes overall, beyond this receptor: The quantity of clinical and demographic metadata differed by source and by participant and was supplied without curation.

TCRbeta CDR3 regions were amplified from genomic DNA using the immunoSEQ Assay, a bias-controlled multiplex PCR. The paper's data handling went like this. The number of nucleated cells in each sample was estimated by amplification of reference gene primers within the assay. To quantify the absolute abundance of each unique TCRbeta CDR3 rearrangement, sequence reads were collapsed and filtered. Productive Simpson clonality was computed per sample as the square root of Simpson's diversity index over productive rearrangements. TCRdb re-hosts the immuneACCESS table, in-frame sequences only. Its copies lack some clones; in the studies checked, an unresolved V gene accounts for under half of them, and the cause for the rest is not known. Clone size and V and J calls were adopted from that table, with D and trimming inferred from the DNA. This sample lists about 110,000 clones; 85% to 90% were detected once. The ten biggest clones cover 3% to 3.5% of the sample.

Each collaborating institution followed its own protocols to collect whole blood in K2EDTA tubes. For TCRbeta analysis, collaborators shipped samples as frozen whole blood, isolated PBMCs, or DNA extracted from either of those sample types. As to this clone: This receptor's antigen is unknown. No base quality values were provided; no much bigger clone lies one nucleotide off.

The TCR was taken from a woman aged 45-59 years with acute or convalescent COVID-19. Sequencing was done on a sample of peripheral blood.

The DNA sequence reads TGTGCCAGCACACCGGGACTAGCGGGAGCGCACGCCAAAAACATTCAGTACTTC. Its translation is CASTPGLAGAHAKNIQYF. The chain is encoded by TRBV2 joined to TRBJ2-4, with 14 bases aligning to TRBD2. Sequences SNHLY (CDR1) and FYNNEI (CDR2) are obtained from the germline V gene. Including cysteine and phenylalanine, the CDR3 has 18 amino acids. The kept DNA is CDR3 alone, 54 bases in frame from the first base. V has 7 bases trimmed and J has 1 base trimmed; junction bases matching no gene number 9.